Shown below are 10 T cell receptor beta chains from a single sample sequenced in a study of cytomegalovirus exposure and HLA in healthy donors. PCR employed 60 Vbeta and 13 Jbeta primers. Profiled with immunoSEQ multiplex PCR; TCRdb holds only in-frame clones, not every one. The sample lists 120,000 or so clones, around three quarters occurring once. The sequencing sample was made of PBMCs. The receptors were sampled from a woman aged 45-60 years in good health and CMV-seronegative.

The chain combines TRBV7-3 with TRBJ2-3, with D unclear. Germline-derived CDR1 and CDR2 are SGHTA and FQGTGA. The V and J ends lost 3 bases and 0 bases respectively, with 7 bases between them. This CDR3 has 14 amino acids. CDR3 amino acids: CASSFTQSTDTQYF. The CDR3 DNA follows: TGTGCCAGCAGCTTTACACAAAGCACAGATACGCAGTATTTT. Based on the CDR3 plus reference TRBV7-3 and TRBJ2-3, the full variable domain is GAGVSQTPSNKVTEKGKYVELRCDPISGHTALYWYRQSLGQGPEFLIYFQGTGAADDSGLPNDRFFAVRPEGSVSTLKIQRTERGDSAVYLCASSFTQSTDTQYFGPGTRLTVL.

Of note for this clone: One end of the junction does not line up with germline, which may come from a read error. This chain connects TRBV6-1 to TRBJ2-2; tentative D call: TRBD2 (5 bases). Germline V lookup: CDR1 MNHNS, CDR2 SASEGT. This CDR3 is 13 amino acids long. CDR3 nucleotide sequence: TGTGGCAGCAGTGAGAGAGGGACCGGGGAGCTGTTTTTT. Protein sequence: CGSSERGTGELFF.

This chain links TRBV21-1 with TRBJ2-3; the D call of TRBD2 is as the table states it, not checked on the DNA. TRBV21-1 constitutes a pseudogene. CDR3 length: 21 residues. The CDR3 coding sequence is TGTGCCAGCAGCAAAGAGACCATAGGCGGCGCGTCCGGGTGGTACACAGATACGCAGTATTTT. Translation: CASSKETIGGASGWYTDTQYF.

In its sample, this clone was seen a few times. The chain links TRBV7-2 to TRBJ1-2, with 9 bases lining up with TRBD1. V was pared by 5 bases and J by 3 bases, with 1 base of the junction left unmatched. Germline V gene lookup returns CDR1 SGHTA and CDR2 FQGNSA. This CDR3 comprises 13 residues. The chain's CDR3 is CASSRDRDYGYTF. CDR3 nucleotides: TGTGCCAGCAGCCGGGACAGGGACTATGGCTACACCTTC.

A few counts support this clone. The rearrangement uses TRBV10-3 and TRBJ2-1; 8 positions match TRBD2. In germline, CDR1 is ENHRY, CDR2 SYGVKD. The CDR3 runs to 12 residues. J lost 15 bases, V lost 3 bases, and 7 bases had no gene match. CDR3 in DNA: TGTGCCATCAGTGACGGAGCGGGAGCAGCGTTCTTC. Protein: CAISDGAGAAFF.

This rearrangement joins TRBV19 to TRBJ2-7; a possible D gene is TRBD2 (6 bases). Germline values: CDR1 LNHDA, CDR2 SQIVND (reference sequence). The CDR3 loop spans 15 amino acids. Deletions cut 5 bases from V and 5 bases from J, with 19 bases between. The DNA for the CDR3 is TGTGCCAGTAGTCTGATGACTAGAGGTATGGACGAGCAGTACTTC. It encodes CASSLMTRGMDEQYF.

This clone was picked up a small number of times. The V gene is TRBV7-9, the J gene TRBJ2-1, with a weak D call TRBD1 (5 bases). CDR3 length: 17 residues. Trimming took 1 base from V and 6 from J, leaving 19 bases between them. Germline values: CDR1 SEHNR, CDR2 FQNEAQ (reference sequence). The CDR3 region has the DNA TGTGCCAGCAGCTTAGAGATCTGGGCAGGGATCCGCAATGAGCAGTTCTTC. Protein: CASSLEIWAGIRNEQFF.

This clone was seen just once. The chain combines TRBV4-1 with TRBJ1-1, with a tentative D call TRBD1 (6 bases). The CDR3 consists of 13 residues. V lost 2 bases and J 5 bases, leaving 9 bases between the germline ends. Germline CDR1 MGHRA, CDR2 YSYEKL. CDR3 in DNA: TGCGCCAGCAGCCAAACAGGGACGACTGAAGCTTTCTTT. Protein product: CASSQTGTTEAFF.

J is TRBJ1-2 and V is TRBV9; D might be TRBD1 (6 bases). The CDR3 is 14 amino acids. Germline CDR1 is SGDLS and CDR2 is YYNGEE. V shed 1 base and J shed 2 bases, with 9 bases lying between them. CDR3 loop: CASSVRQGNYGYTF. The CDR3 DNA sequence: TGTGCCAGCAGCGTACGGCAGGGGAACTATGGCTACACCTTC.

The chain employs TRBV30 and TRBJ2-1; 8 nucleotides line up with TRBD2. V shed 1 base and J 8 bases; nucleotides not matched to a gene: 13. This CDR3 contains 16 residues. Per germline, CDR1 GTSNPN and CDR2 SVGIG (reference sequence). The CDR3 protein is CAWSEGVAGWIDEQFF. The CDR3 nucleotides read TGTGCCTGGAGTGAGGGGGTAGCGGGGTGGATCGATGAGCAGTTCTTC. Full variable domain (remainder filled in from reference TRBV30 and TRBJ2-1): SQTIHQWPATLVQPVGSPLSLECTVEGTSNPNLYWYRQAAGRGLQLLFYSVGIGQISSEVPQNLSASRPQDRQFILSSKKLLLSDSGFYLCAWSEGVAGWIDEQFFGPGTRLTVL.